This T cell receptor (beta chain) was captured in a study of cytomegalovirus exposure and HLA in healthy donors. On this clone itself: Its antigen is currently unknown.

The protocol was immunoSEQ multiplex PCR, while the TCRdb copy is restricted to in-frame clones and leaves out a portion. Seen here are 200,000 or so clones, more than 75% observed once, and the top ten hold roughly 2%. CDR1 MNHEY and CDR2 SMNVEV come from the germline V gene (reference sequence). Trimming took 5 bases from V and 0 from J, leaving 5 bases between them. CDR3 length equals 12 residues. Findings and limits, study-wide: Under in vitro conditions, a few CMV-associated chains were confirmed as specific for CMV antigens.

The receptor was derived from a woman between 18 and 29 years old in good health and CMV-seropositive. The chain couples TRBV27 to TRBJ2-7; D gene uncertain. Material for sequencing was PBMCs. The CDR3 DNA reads TGTGCCAGCAGTCCGAGCTCCTACGAGCAGTACTTC. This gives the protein CASSPSSYEQYF.